This entry is about one T cell receptor beta chain. Its antigen is not identified. Generated by immunoSEQ multiplex PCR, the TCRdb table keeps only in-frame clones and is missing some. The sample includes over 14,000 clones, 75% to 90% seen only once; the top ten take 4.2%. These data are taken from a study of T cell repertoires in ileal Crohn's disease. Study-wide background: All patients had surgery for stricturing (61%) or penetrating (approximately 39%) disease.

General study findings and limits: Compared with non-smokers, active smokers at surgery showed more clonal expansions. Mucosal expansions were suggested to be mainly CD8 T cells.

Sequences were obtained from ileal tissue. This receptor was taken from an adult with Crohn's disease.

DNA for the CDR3: TGTGCCAGCACCCAGCAGGGGGCATTTAGCGGCTACACCTTC. Protein: CASTQQGAFSGYTF. This chain joins TRBV2 and TRBJ1-2; 8 positions match TRBD1. V shed 7 bases and J 8 bases; nucleotides not matched to a gene: 12. The CDR3 spans 14 residues. Germline lookup yields CDR1 SNHLY and CDR2 FYNNEI.